The 15 T cell receptor beta chains below all came from one sample that was sequenced in a study of CD8+CD57+ T cells in acquired aplastic anemia. Both TCR beta VDJ combination and CDR3 sequence profiling were carried out. Genomic DNA was the template for this profiling. Each CDR3 protein is one row after TCRdb ran MiXCR on the reads. There are about 240,000 distinct CDR3 sequences in the sample; approximately 50% occur only once, and less than 9% lies in the top ten. Only patients with CD8+CD57+ cell expansion on flow cytometry were chosen for sequencing. Sample: sorted CD4+, CD8+, or CD8+CD57+ T cells (not recorded which) from PBMCs. The receptors were sampled from a human donor with aplastic anemia.

This clonotype was seen repeatedly, ten times or more. The V gene is TRBV7-9, the J gene TRBJ1-1; D gene ambiguous. Germline CDR1 and CDR2: SEHNR and FQNEAQ (reference sequence). With 1 base removed from V and 1 base from J, the gap between germline ends came to 4 bases. The CDR3 length is 13 residues. In DNA, the CDR3 is TGTGCCAGCAGCTTAGTACCGAACACTGAAGCTTTCTTT. Protein sequence: CASSLVPNTEAFF.

This clonotype was detected a few times. The genes are TRBV6-4 and TRBJ2-7; TRBD1 matches at 10 bases. In germline, CDR1 is MRHNA, CDR2 SNTAGT. The V gene end was trimmed by 6 bases and the J gene end by 6 bases; junction bases not matched to a gene: 8. This CDR3 spans 14 amino acids. CDR3: CASSPRQGAGEQYF. The DNA for the CDR3 is TGTGCCAGCAGCCCCCGACAGGGGGCTGGCGAGCAGTACTTC.

V usage is TRBV27 and J usage is TRBJ1-2; TRBD1 might be the D (6 bases). The V gene lost 5 bases and the J gene lost 6 bases, with 19 bases spanning the gap. CDR1 and CDR2 from the germline V gene are MNHEY and SMNVEV (reference sequence). This CDR3 comprises 15 residues. CDR3 amino acids: CASSLLPARGHGYTF. The CDR3 DNA follows: TGTGCCAGCAGTCTCTTACCGGCCAGGGGCCATGGCTACACCTTC.

V usage is TRBV28 and J usage is TRBJ1-6; 9 bases match TRBD1. Germline CDR1 reads MDHEN; CDR2 reads SYDVKM. J gave up 9 bases and V 6 bases, and 6 bases lay outside the gene matches. The CDR3 is made up of 14 amino acids. The CDR3 DNA reads as TGTGCCAGCAGGGAGGACAGGGGCAGTTCACCCCTCCACTTT. This gives the protein CASREDRGSSPLHF.

In its sample, this clonotype was seen a few times. The chain has TRBV7-9 and TRBJ1-1, with D maybe TRBD1 (6 bases). The germline V and J ends were trimmed by 5 bases and 1 base, with 14 bases remaining between them. CDR1 is SEHNR and CDR2 is FQNEAQ in the germline V gene (reference sequence). This CDR3 comprises 15 residues. The DNA of the CDR3 is TGTGCCAGCAGCGACAGGTTCCAGGGGAACACTGAAGCTTTCTTT. Residues: CASSDRFQGNTEAFF.

The table lists this clonotype with a count of one. J is TRBJ1-2 and V is TRBV11-1; a weak D match, TRBD1 (6 bases). Trimming left V 1 base short and J 4 bases short, with 22 bases between. CDR3 length: 18 amino acids. Germline-derived CDR1 and CDR2 are SGHAT and FQDESV (reference sequence). DNA of the CDR3: TGTGCCAGCAGCTTAGTTGCAGGGGACTTCTTGTACAGCTATGGCTACACCTTC. Its translation is CASSLVAGDFLYSYGYTF.

The chain uses TRBV20-1 and TRBJ1-1; 10 bases agree with TRBD1. V dropped 5 bases and J dropped 12; count of bases not matched to a gene: 9. This CDR3 has 12 residues. Germline values: CDR1 DFQATT, CDR2 SNEGSKA (reference sequence). This CDR3 reads CSAGNRDRGSFF. CDR3 in DNA: TGCAGTGCTGGTAACCGGGACAGGGGATCTTTCTTT.

The rearrangement joins TRBV24-1 to TRBJ2-2; TRBD2 might be the D (5 bases). The CDR3 totals 16 residues. Trimming left V 0 bases short and J 3 bases short, with 10 bases between. The germline V gene encodes CDR1 KGHDR and CDR2 SFDVKD. The CDR3 region is CATSDLRLRDTGELFF. CDR3 bases: TGTGCCACCAGTGATTTGAGGTTGCGGGACACCGGGGAGCTGTTTTTT.

The J gene is TRBJ2-1, the V gene TRBV7-2; 7 bases are a match to TRBD1. Per the germline V gene, CDR1 is SGHTA and CDR2 is FQGNSA. This CDR3 spans 14 amino acids. The V and J ends lost 5 bases and 3 bases, in that order; junction bases with no gene match: 4. The CDR3 nucleotides read TGTGCCAGCAGCGATTGGGACAGCTACAATGAGCAGTTCTTC. This encodes CASSDWDSYNEQFF. Full variable domain (rest looked up from reference TRBV7-2 and TRBJ2-1): GAGVSQSPSNKVTEKGKDVELRCDPISGHTALYWYRQSLGQGLEFLIYFQGNSAPDKSGLPSDRFSAERTGGSVSTLTIQRTQQEDSAVYLCASSDWDSYNEQFFGPGTRLTVL.

This chain joins TRBV29-1 and TRBJ2-1; D is unclear. This CDR3 comprises 12 residues. Germline-derived CDR1 and CDR2 are SQVTM and ANQGSEA. With 8 bases removed from V and 5 bases from J, the gap between germline ends came to 13 bases. The CDR3 loop is CSLYQANNEQFF. The CDR3, as DNA: TGCAGCTTGTACCAGGCCAACAATGAGCAGTTCTTC.

Turning to this clonotype: This could be a read error, since a much larger clone is one nucleotide away. The conserved final phenylalanine or tryptophan is absent from the CDR3, which likely points to a read error. The DNA is left out, because the CDR3 cannot be placed on it with certainty; the CDR3 is given as TCRdb lists it. The genes are TRBV6-6 and TRBJ2-7; TRBD1 is the table's D call and was not checked against the DNA. The CDR3 is made up of 13 amino acids, end residues included. CDR1 and CDR2 (germline): MNHNY, SVGAGI (reference sequence). The CDR3 loop reads CASSYKGQPKDRS.

The J gene is TRBJ2-7, the V gene TRBV20-1; 11 positions match TRBD2. The V gene end was trimmed by 3 bases and the J gene end by 2 bases; junction bases not matched to a gene: 3. This CDR3 spans 14 amino acids. Germline V gene sequence: CDR1 DFQATT, CDR2 SNEGSKA (reference sequence). The CDR3 loop reads CSASPGLAAYEQYF. CDR3 DNA: TGCAGTGCTAGTCCGGGACTAGCGGCCTACGAGCAGTACTTC.

The gene calls are TRBV7-9 and TRBJ2-7; 14 bases map to TRBD2. The CDR3 is made up of 16 amino acids. Germline V gene data show CDR1 as SEHNR and CDR2 as FQNEAQ (reference sequence). The trim removed 5 bases at V and 3 bases at J, leaving 6 bases unmatched. The CDR3 region has the DNA TGTGCCAGCAGCAATACGACTAGCGGGGGGGTCTACGAGCAGTACTTC. Residues: CASSNTTSGGVYEQYF.

A few counts support this clonotype. V usage is TRBV20-1 and J usage is TRBJ1-1; no reliable D call. Germline V gene lookup returns CDR1 DFQATT and CDR2 SNEGSKA (reference sequence). Trimming took off 2 bases at V and 11 bases at J, with 9 bases between the two ends. The CDR3 has 10 amino acids. CDR3 coding DNA: TGCAGTGCTAGATCGGGCTATGCTTTCTTT. Translated: CSARSGYAFF.

This chain links TRBV7-3 with TRBJ1-6; D ambiguous. V was trimmed by 1 base and J by 7 bases, leaving 11 bases between them. There are 15 residues in the CDR3. Germline values: CDR1 SGHTA, CDR2 FQGTGA. The CDR3 region has the DNA TGTGCCAGCAGCTTAAATGGTGACGGGAATTCACCCCTCCACTTT. It is translated as CASSLNGDGNSPLHF. The whole variable domain, remainder taken from reference TRBV7-3 and TRBJ1-6, is GAGVSQTPSNKVTEKGKYVELRCDPISGHTALYWYRQSLGQGPEFLIYFQGTGAADDSGLPNDRFFAVRPEGSVSTLKIQRTERGDSAVYLCASSLNGDGNSPLHFGNGTRLTVT.